These 23 T cell receptor beta chains were all obtained from the same sample, sequenced in a study of Graves' ophthalmopathy and Graves' hyperthyroidism. RNA transcripts were the template, and TCR beta CDR3 regions were amplified from them. First-round RT-PCR employed HTBI primers, with a second-round multiplex PCR after it. TCRdb reprocessed the multiplex PCR reads via MiXCR and lists one record per CDR3 protein. The sample holds about 160,000 distinct CDR3 sequences, around two fifths seen once. Sequencing input: peripheral blood. The receptors shown here come from a man aged 25 to 40 with Graves' ophthalmopathy.

The V gene is TRBV19, the J gene TRBJ1-6; D gene uncertain. Germline CDR1 reads LNHDA; CDR2 reads SQIVND (reference sequence). V lost 3 bases to trimming and J lost 7 bases, with 7 bases between them. The CDR3 consists of 13 residues. CDR3 nucleotides: TGTGCCAGTAGTATGAAACGGAATTCACCCCTCCACTTT. Translated, it gives CASSMKRNSPLHF.

This clonotype was seen a handful of times. This chain joins TRBV20-1 and TRBJ2-7, with D possibly TRBD2 on 5 matching bases. The CDR3 contains 14 residues. CDR1 and CDR2 (germline): DFQATT, SNEGSKA (reference sequence). Trimming pared 1 base from V and 3 bases from J, leaving 13 bases between. The CDR3 region has the DNA TGCAGTGCTAGAGCATCACGGGATCTCTACGAGCAGTACTTC. It translates to CSARASRDLYEQYF.

This clonotype showed up many times. CDR3 loop: CASSLAGGLYEQYF. Here the CDR3 DNA reads TGTGCCAGCAGCTTGGCGGGAGGGCTCTACGAGCAGTACTTC. The chain uses TRBV7-2 and TRBJ2-7; 9 bases align to TRBD2. This CDR3 has 14 amino acids. Trimming cost V 3 bases and J 3 bases; bases outside gene matches: 3. CDR1 and CDR2 (germline): SGHTA, FQGNSA.

The J gene is TRBJ2-5, the V gene TRBV7-3; 9 bases are a match to TRBD1. Germline V CDR1 and CDR2: SGHTA, FQGTGA. This CDR3 has 15 amino acids. Trimming cost V 5 bases and J 4 bases; bases outside gene matches: 8. The CDR3 reads CASSTGTGILETQYF. DNA of the CDR3: TGTGCCAGCAGCACCGGGACAGGGATATTAGAGACCCAGTACTTC.

This clonotype has at least ten counts. The chain employs TRBV12-3 or TRBV12-4 and TRBJ2-7; 13 nucleotides line up with TRBD2. V trimming: 7 bases; J trimming: 6 bases; junction bases outside the gene matches: 9. There are 15 residues in the CDR3. The CDR3 DNA reads TGTGCCAGCACCCTAGGACTAGCGGGAGTAGGCGAGCAGTACTTC. It yields the protein CASTLGLAGVGEQYF.

This clonotype has ten or more counts. The V gene is TRBV12-3 or TRBV12-4, the J gene TRBJ1-5, with D possibly matching TRBD1 (5 bases). The CDR3 contains 16 residues. V dropped 5 bases and J dropped 2 bases, with 16 bases sitting between them. The CDR3 DNA reads TGTGCCAGCAGTACCCTAAAAGGAGGGGGCAATCAGCCCCAGCATTTT. It encodes CASSTLKGGGNQPQHF.

CDR3 amino acids: CASSLTDQLAGEQYF. The CDR3 DNA is TGTGCCAGCAGTTTGACAGACCAGCTGGCGGGCGAGCAGTACTTC. V usage is TRBV28 and J usage is TRBJ2-7, with D perhaps given as TRBD1 or TRBD2 (5 bases each). In germline, CDR1 is MDHEN, CDR2 SYDVKM. Trimming took 3 bases from V and 6 from J, leaving 18 bases between them. CDR3 size: 15 residues.

This clonotype was observed at least ten times. The CDR3: CASTGDIWGNQPQHF. For the CDR3, the DNA is TGTGCCAGCACCGGCGACATTTGGGGGAATCAGCCCCAGCATTTT. J is TRBJ1-5 and V is TRBV2, with D possibly TRBD1 on 5 matching bases. V was shortened by 7 bases and J by 4 bases, with 17 bases between the two germline ends. Germline lookup yields CDR1 SNHLY and CDR2 FYNNEI. The CDR3 loop spans 15 amino acids.

This clonotype appeared many times. V usage is TRBV11-2 and J usage is TRBJ2-2; 10 nucleotides align to TRBD2. With 3 bases clipped from V and 10 bases from J, the junction kept 11 bases outside the gene matches. Per germline, CDR1 SGHAT and CDR2 FQNNGV. The CDR3 sequence is 16 residues long. CDR3 nucleotides: TGTGCCAGCAGCTTGACTAGCGGGCGATCCAACTCGGAGCTGTTTTTT. Translation gives CASSLTSGRSNSELFF.

This clonotype was found many times. This chain connects TRBV6-5 to TRBJ2-5; 9 bases map to TRBD1. There are 16 residues in the CDR3. V was clipped by 5 bases and J by 2 bases; unmatched bases: 9. In germline, CDR1 is MNHEY, CDR2 SVGAGI. The CDR3, as DNA: TGTGCCAGCAGTCCAAACAGGGGGCTGAGGCAAGAGACCCAGTACTTC. Translating gives CASSPNRGLRQETQYF.

This clonotype has a count of ten or more. V and J are TRBV11-2 and TRBJ2-2; D may correspond to TRBD1 or TRBD2 (5 bases each). Germline V gene lookup returns CDR1 SGHAT and CDR2 FQNNGV. The CDR3 loop spans 14 amino acids. V lost 1 base and J 5 bases, leaving 8 bases between the germline ends. In DNA, the CDR3 is TGTGCCAGCAGCTTAGCGTGGGGGACCGGGGAGCTGTTTTTT. The encoded protein is CASSLAWGTGELFF.

The J gene is TRBJ2-7, the V gene TRBV12-3 or TRBV12-4; 9 nucleotides match TRBD2. The CDR3 is made up of 15 amino acids. Germline trimming cut 6 bases from V and 3 bases from J; bases unmatched to any gene: 9. The CDR3 region has the DNA TGTGCCAGCAGCTCAGCTAGCGGGATTAACTACGAGCAGTACTTC. This translates into CASSSASGINYEQYF.

At least ten counts were recorded for this clonotype. J is TRBJ1-1 and V is TRBV24-1, with D unresolved. Germline lookup yields CDR1 KGHDR and CDR2 SFDVKD. This CDR3 region has 13 residues. V gave up 12 bases and J gave up 4 bases, with 17 bases separating them. The CDR3, as DNA: TGTGCCTCCCGAGCGGGCTGGGGCACTGAAGCTTTCTTT. It is translated as CASRAGWGTEAFF.

For the CDR3, the DNA is TGTGCCAGCAAGACCCAGGGGACGAGGCGGGCACAAGAGACCCAGTACTTC. It specifies CASKTQGTRRAQETQYF. V usage is TRBV28 and J usage is TRBJ2-5; D may be TRBD1 (6 bases). Germline assignment: CDR1 MDHEN and CDR2 SYDVKM. This CDR3 comprises 17 residues. V gave up 7 bases and J gave up 2 bases, with 23 bases separating them.

This clonotype showed up many times. The V call is TRBV13, the J call TRBJ2-2, with D possibly called TRBD1 or TRBD2 (5 bases each). Trimming took off 5 bases at V and 9 bases at J, with 25 bases between the two ends. The germline V gene has CDR1 PRHDT and CDR2 FYEKMQ (reference sequence). The CDR3 spans 17 residues. Written as DNA, the CDR3 is TGTGCCAGCAGCCCAGAAATAGCCGGGACCCTGAGTTGGGAGCTGTTTTTT. It codes for CASSPEIAGTLSWELFF.

This clonotype was seen repeatedly, ten times or more. The chain is built from TRBV12-3 or TRBV12-4 and TRBJ2-2; TRBD1 agrees at 9 bases. V lost 5 bases to trimming and J lost 6 bases; unmatched junction nucleotides: 4. This CDR3 has 14 residues. The CDR3 reads CASSQGQGPGELFF. In nucleotides, the CDR3 is TGTGCCAGCAGTCAAGGACAGGGGCCCGGGGAGCTGTTTTTT.

This clonotype was recorded many times. A read error is possible here, since a much larger clone lies one base away. The chain is built from TRBV12-3 or TRBV12-4 and TRBJ2-5; D perhaps matches TRBD2 (6 bases). The CDR3 totals 13 residues. The CDR3 sequence is CASSPLASEAQYF. In DNA form, the CDR3 reads TGTGCCAGCAGTCCCCTAGCGTCAGAGGCCCAGTACTTC.

This clonotype has at least ten counts. The chain couples TRBV6-2 or TRBV6-3 to TRBJ2-7; D is uncertain. The V gene lost 5 bases and the J gene lost 1 base, with 18 bases spanning the gap. CDR1 is MNHEY, CDR2 SVGEGT, per germline. The CDR3 has 16 residues. CDR3 in DNA: TGTGCCAGCAGTCCGGTGGGCCCTAGAAGGTCCTACGAGCAGTACTTC. It encodes CASSPVGPRRSYEQYF.

This clonotype was detected many times. V is TRBV12-3 or TRBV12-4 and J is TRBJ1-3, with TRBD1 identical over 9 bases. Losses at the gene ends were 4 bases for V and 5 bases for J; bases not matched to a gene: 3. The CDR3 totals 14 residues. CDR3 in DNA: TGTGCCAGCAGTTCGGGACAGGGTAGAAACACCATATATTTT. Amino acid sequence: CASSSGQGRNTIYF.

This clonotype appeared many times. This chain's CDR3 is CASSLGSMTGETQYF. Written as DNA, the CDR3 is TGTGCCAGCAGCTTAGGGTCGATGACCGGGGAGACCCAGTACTTC. The chain uses TRBV7-2 and TRBJ2-5; no clear D gene. Germline CDR1 and CDR2: SGHTA and FQGNSA. Trimming cost V 1 base and J 5 bases, with 14 bases left between them. The CDR3 is 15 residues long.

The CDR3 is CASSYSGTHYGYTF. CDR3 DNA sequence: TGTGCCAGCAGTTACTCTGGGACACACTATGGCTACACCTTC. J is TRBJ1-2 and V is TRBV6-2 or TRBV6-3, with D possibly TRBD1 on 6 matching bases. This CDR3 spans 14 amino acids. The V end was cut by 0 bases, the J end by 3 bases, with 8 bases between. Germline CDR1 and CDR2: MNHEY and SVGEGT.

The sample holds many counts of this clonotype. This sequence joins TRBV7-2 and TRBJ2-5; 7 bases align to TRBD2. The CDR3 runs to 15 residues. Germline-derived CDR1 and CDR2 are SGHTA and FQGNSA. Trimming at V came to 5 bases and at J to 4 bases, leaving 10 bases not matched to a gene. The CDR3 region is CASSRSGGSAETQYF. The CDR3 DNA follows: TGTGCCAGCAGCCGATCGGGCGGGAGTGCAGAGACCCAGTACTTC.

The J gene is TRBJ1-2, the V gene TRBV12-3 or TRBV12-4, with 11 bases fitting TRBD1. This CDR3 comprises 15 residues. The junction had 7 bases not matched to a gene; V was cut back by 2 bases and J by 8 bases. The CDR3 region is CASSLIGQGAGGYTF. The CDR3 DNA reads as TGTGCCAGCAGTTTAATTGGACAGGGGGCAGGGGGCTACACCTTC.